Below, one T cell receptor (beta chain) is given with its context. The antigen is undetermined. The read terminates 3 residues before the CDR3 end, so the remaining end is supplied by the germline J gene. The nonmyeloablative bone marrow transplants came from related graft donors, with transient mixed chimerism. These data originate in a study of Tregs in tolerant kidney transplant recipients. General study findings and limits: For some patients, primers changed over time, blocking nucleotide-level comparison.

The assay was immunoSEQ multiplex PCR, and TCRdb's table has in-frame clones only and misses some. The specimen's table records 25,000 or so clones. Looked up from germline, CDR1 is SNHLY and CDR2 is FYNNEI. The V segment lost 7 bases and the J segment 7 bases; nucleotides outside the gene matches: 5. The length of the CDR3 is 13 residues. This chain connects TRBV2 to TRBJ1-2, with 11 bases aligning to TRBD1. Sequenced here: CD4+ T cells from blood (PBMCs), sampled 6 months after the transplant. The TCR sequence derives from a human patient who received a combined kidney and bone marrow transplant. The T cells may come from the graft donor. Partial CDR3 DNA: TGTGCCAGCAAGGGACAGGGGGAGAGTGGC. It yields the protein CASKGQGESG. In full, the CDR3 is CASKGQGESGYTF.